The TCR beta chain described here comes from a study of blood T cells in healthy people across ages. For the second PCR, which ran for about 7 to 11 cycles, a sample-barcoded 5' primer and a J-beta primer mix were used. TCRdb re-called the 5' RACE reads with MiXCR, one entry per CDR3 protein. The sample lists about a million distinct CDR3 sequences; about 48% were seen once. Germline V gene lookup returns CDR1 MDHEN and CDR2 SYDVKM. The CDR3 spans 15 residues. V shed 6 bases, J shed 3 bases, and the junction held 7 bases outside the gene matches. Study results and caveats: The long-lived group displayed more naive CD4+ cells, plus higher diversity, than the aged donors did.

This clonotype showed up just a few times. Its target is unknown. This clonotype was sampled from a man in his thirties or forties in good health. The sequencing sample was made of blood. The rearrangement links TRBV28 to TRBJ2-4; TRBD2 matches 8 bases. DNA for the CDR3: TGTGCCAGCAGCCCAGGCGGGGGGATCAAAAACATTCAGTACTTC. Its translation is CASSPGGGIKNIQYF. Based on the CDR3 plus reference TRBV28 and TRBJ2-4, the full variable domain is DVKVTQSSRYLVKRTGEKVFLECVQDMDHENMFWYRQDPGLGLRLIYFSYDVKMKEKGDIPEGYSVSREKKERFSLILESASTNQTSMYLCASSPGGGIKNIQYFGAGTRLSVL.